These 3 T cell receptor beta chains were sequenced from one sample in a study of blood T cell repertoires in COVID-19. Libraries were prepared by immunoSEQ multiplex PCR; TCRdb keeps only in-frame clonotypes and omits some of them. The table lists 180,000 or so clones, about 88% of them singletons. Sequencing input: peripheral blood. The receptors come from a man aged 18 to 35 with active or convalescent COVID-19.

J is TRBJ1-2 and V is TRBV29-1; 7 nucleotides line up with TRBD1. Germline values: CDR1 SQVTM, CDR2 ANQGSEA. The CDR3 totals 14 residues. V shed 6 bases, J shed 2 bases, and the junction held 9 bases outside the gene matches. Here the CDR3 DNA reads TGCAGCGTAGAGACAGGGCCGGGGAACTATGGCTACACCTTC. Translation gives CSVETGPGNYGYTF.

The chain employs TRBV7-6 and TRBJ1-3; 7 bases are a match to TRBD1. The CDR3 is 17 residues long. V was pared by 3 bases and J by 2 bases, with 10 bases of the junction left unmatched. The germline V gene encodes CDR1 SGHVS and CDR2 FNYEAQ. In nucleotides, the CDR3 is TGTGCCAGCAGCTTTAGACAGGGAGGTTCCCCTGGAAACACCATATATTTT. Translated: CASSFRQGGSPGNTIYF.

The chain employs TRBV12-3 or TRBV12-4 and TRBJ2-3; D is possibly TRBD2 (6 bases). Trimming stripped 2 bases from V and 5 bases from J, with 8 bases between. This CDR3 spans 13 amino acids. CDR3 sequence reads: CASSLMGGDTQYF. DNA for the CDR3: TGTGCCAGCAGTTTAATGGGAGGAGATACGCAGTATTTT.